The clone carrying this T cell receptor (beta chain) has ten or more counts. V was cut by 3 bases and J by 0 bases, with 15 bases left in between. This CDR3 is 16 amino acids long. The record originates from a study of early T cells in non-severe SARS-CoV-2 infection. Researchers tagged individual cDNA molecules with unique molecular identifiers. Each CDR3 protein gets one entry after TCRdb re-called the 5' RACE reads with MiXCR. The table records over 50,000 distinct CDR3 sequences, 10% to 12% of them present only once. The chain is built from TRBV12-3 or TRBV12-4 and TRBJ2-7; D remains ambiguous. What was sequenced was whole blood. The sequence was collected from an adult who was a healthcare worker with PCR-confirmed SARS-CoV-2 infection or an uninfected control (not recorded which). CDR3 residues: CASSFRWGLSSYEQYF. In DNA, the CDR3 is TGTGCCAGCAGTTTCCGGTGGGGTTTGTCCTCCTACGAGCAGTACTTC.